The 32 T cell receptor beta chains in this list originate from one sample, sequenced in a study of Graves' ophthalmopathy and Graves' hyperthyroidism. RNA transcripts were the source from which TCR beta CDR3 regions were amplified. HTBI primers served in a first-round RT-PCR, which a second-round multiplex PCR followed. Each CDR3 protein is one row after TCRdb ran MiXCR on the multiplex PCR reads. Of hundreds of thousands of distinct CDR3 sequences listed, more than 40% are singletons. The sample taken for sequencing was peripheral blood. All receptors derive from an adult man with Graves' ophthalmopathy.

The genes are TRBV6-1 and TRBJ1-3; D uncertain. Trimming removed 3 bases from V and 2 bases from J, with 14 bases in between. The CDR3 sequence is 16 residues long. Per germline, CDR1 MNHNS and CDR2 SASEGT. This CDR3 is CASSDLRRLAGNTIYF. The CDR3 DNA is TGTGCCAGCAGTGACCTGCGAAGGCTCGCTGGAAACACCATATATTTT.

V usage is TRBV5-6 and J usage is TRBJ2-5, with D possibly being TRBD1 (5 bases). Trimming took 0 bases from V and 1 from J, leaving 10 bases between them. The CDR3 consists of 15 residues. Germline-derived CDR1 and CDR2 are SGHDT and YYEEEE. DNA of the CDR3: TGTGCCAGCAGCTTGGGTTTGACAGCCCAAGAGACCCAGTACTTC. Protein sequence: CASSLGLTAQETQYF.

A word on this clonotype: The CDR3 carries no conserved terminal phenylalanine or tryptophan, so it likely arises from a read error. The limits of the CDR3 on the DNA are not certain, so only TCRdb's listed CDR3 is given. The rearrangement uses TRBV15 and TRBJ2-6. The germline CDR1 and CDR2 sequences are LNHNV and YYDKDF (reference sequence). The CDR3 totals 8 residues, both ends included. Here the CDR3 reads CATSPRTS.

This clonotype was observed a few times. The chain has TRBV3-1 and TRBJ1-5; no firm D call. This CDR3 has 15 residues. With 1 base removed from V and 6 bases from J, the gap between germline ends came to 13 bases. Germline loops: CDR1 LGHDT, CDR2 YNNKEL (reference sequence). As DNA, the CDR3 is TGTGCCAGCAGCCAAGGGTCGGGAAAAAGTCAGCCCCAGCATTTT. Its protein is CASSQGSGKSQPQHF.

This clonotype appeared many times. V gene TRBV6-5 combines with J gene TRBJ1-3; possible D gene TRBD1, 5 bases. The ends were cut back, 2 bases at V and 9 bases at J, with 5 bases in the middle. This CDR3 comprises 11 residues. From germline, CDR1 is MNHEY and CDR2 SVGAGI. CDR3 bases: TGTGCCAGCAGTTACGACAGCACCATATATTTT. Amino acids: CASSYDSTIYF.

The chain uses TRBV9 and TRBJ1-1; maybe TRBD1 (5 bases). The CDR3 consists of 16 residues. The germline CDR1 and CDR2 sequences are SGDLS and YYNGEE. The germline V and J ends were trimmed by 7 bases and 4 bases, with 23 bases remaining between them. As DNA, the CDR3 is TGTGCCAGCTCACCACGGCTGGGGGATTCAGGCACTGAAGCTTTCTTT. This translates into CASSPRLGDSGTEAFF.

Ten or more counts support this clonotype. The rearrangement joins TRBV10-3 to TRBJ1-5; the D is unclear. Germline assignment: CDR1 ENHRY and CDR2 SYGVKD. The CDR3 length is 14 residues. V lost 2 bases, J lost 2 bases, and 7 bases lay in between. The CDR3 region is CAISEREGNQPQHF. DNA for the CDR3: TGTGCCATCAGTGAGAGGGAGGGCAATCAGCCCCAGCATTTT.

The chain links TRBV20-1 to TRBJ2-7; TRBD2 agrees at 7 bases. This CDR3 contains 14 residues. Trimming cost V 4 bases and J 0 bases; bases outside gene matches: 6. From germline, CDR1 is DFQATT and CDR2 SNEGSKA (reference sequence). CDR3 in DNA: TGCAGTGCTATACTTGGCGGGAGCTCCTACGAGCAGTACTTC. It yields the protein CSAILGGSSYEQYF.

The rearrangement joins TRBV15 to TRBJ1-2; possibly TRBD1 for D (6 bases). Looked up from germline, CDR1 is LNHNV and CDR2 is YYDKDF (reference sequence). The CDR3 covers 14 residues. With 1 base removed from V and 10 bases from J, the gap between germline ends came to 16 bases. CDR3: CATSRVPGEAAYTF. Written as DNA, the CDR3 is TGTGCCACCAGCAGAGTCCCAGGGGAAGCGGCCTACACCTTC.

CDR3 region: CSEFSQGASYGYTF. For the CDR3, the DNA is TGCAGCGAATTCAGCCAGGGGGCAAGCTATGGCTACACCTTC. The rearrangement links TRBV29-1 to TRBJ1-2; 8 positions agree with TRBD1. CDR3 size: 14 residues. After removal of 7 bases from V and 4 bases from J, the junction contained 11 bases not matched to a gene. Looked up from germline, CDR1 is SQVTM and CDR2 is ANQGSEA. Combining the CDR3 with reference TRBV29-1 and TRBJ1-2 gives the whole variable domain SAVISQKPSRDICQRGTSLTIQCQVDSQVTMMFWYRQQPGQSLTLIATANQGSEATYESGFVIDKFPISRPNLTFSTLTVSNMSPEDSSIYLCSEFSQGASYGYTFGSGTRLTVV.

This clonotype has just a few counts. The chain uses TRBV7-9 and TRBJ2-7; 7 bases fit TRBD2. This CDR3 comprises 15 residues. With V trimmed by 5 bases and J by 1 base, 8 bases remained unmatched. Per the germline V gene, CDR1 is SEHNR and CDR2 is FQNEAQ (reference sequence). The CDR3 bases are TGTGCCAGCAGCCAAGAGGGAGGGACGTCCTACGAGCAGTACTTC. This gives the protein CASSQEGGTSYEQYF.

This clonotype has ten or more counts. J is TRBJ2-7 and V is TRBV12-3 or TRBV12-4; D remains ambiguous. The CDR3 sequence is 13 residues long. Trimming took 3 bases from V and 3 from J, leaving 9 bases between them. The CDR3 loop is CASSFDPYYEQYF. As DNA, the CDR3 is TGTGCCAGCAGTTTTGACCCGTACTACGAGCAGTACTTC.

In the case of this clonotype: The CDR3 does not close with the conserved phenylalanine or tryptophan, likely indicating a read error. J is TRBJ2-7 and V is TRBV10-3; 8 bases agree with TRBD1. Trimming removed 6 bases from V and 6 bases from J; junction bases left unmatched: 7. CDR1 is ENHRY, CDR2 SYGVKD, per germline. The CDR3 loop spans 13 amino acids. This CDR3 is CAIRPTGAGEQYL. CDR3 in DNA: TGTGCCATCAGGCCGACAGGGGCTGGCGAGCAGTACCTC.

This clonotype was picked up many times. This rearrangement joins TRBV5-8 to TRBJ1-5; D remains ambiguous. This CDR3 has 13 amino acids. Germline loops: CDR1 SGHTS, CDR2 YDEGEE. V lost 0 bases, J lost 9 bases, and 10 bases lay in between. DNA for the CDR3: TGTGCCAGCAGCTTGGGGCTTTCTGGGCCCCAGCATTTT. It codes for CASSLGLSGPQHF.

This clonotype came up many times. This chain links TRBV6-5 with TRBJ2-6; D is ambiguous. This CDR3 spans 16 amino acids. Germline V CDR1 and CDR2: MNHEY, SVGAGI. Trimming stripped 0 bases from V and 7 bases from J, with 13 bases between. The chain's CDR3 is CASSYSIRVRANVLTF. DNA for the CDR3: TGTGCCAGCAGTTACTCGATCCGGGTACGAGCCAACGTCCTGACTTTC.

The rearrangement uses TRBV4-3 and TRBJ2-2; D might be TRBD2 (6 bases). The CDR3 extends over 17 amino acids. Trimming stripped 0 bases from V and 1 base from J, with 12 bases between. The germline V gene encodes CDR1 LGHNA and CDR2 YSLEER. The DNA of the CDR3 is TGCGCCAGCAGCCAAGAAAAGGGAGGTGGGAACACCGGGGAGCTGTTTTTT. Translation gives CASSQEKGGGNTGELFF.

This chain joins TRBV29-1 and TRBJ2-7; 12 nucleotides align to TRBD1. Germline V gene lookup returns CDR1 SQVTM and CDR2 ANQGSEA. The CDR3 extends over 15 amino acids. V was pared by 5 bases and J by 2 bases, with 7 bases of the junction left unmatched. Written as DNA, the CDR3 is TGCAGCGTTCCCGGGACAGGGGGCTTTACCTACGAGCAGTACTTC. Translating gives CSVPGTGGFTYEQYF.

This clonotype turned up a few times. Compared with germline, one end of the junction differs, possibly owing to a read error. The V gene is TRBV10-3, the J gene TRBJ1-1, with TRBD1 matching over 8 bases. This CDR3 region has 14 residues. Germline V CDR1 and CDR2: ENHRY, SYGVKD. CDR3 in amino acids: CASSYSTRTGEAFF. The DNA for the CDR3 is TGTGCCAGCAGTTATTCCACCCGGACAGGGGAAGCTTTCTTT.

The chain recombines TRBV10-2 with TRBJ2-3; 8 nucleotides align to TRBD2. The CDR3 contains 17 residues. The junction had 7 bases not matched to a gene; V was cut back by 2 bases and J by 0 bases. Germline loops: CDR1 WSHSY, CDR2 SAAADI. CDR3 amino acids: CASSEVWSSGSTDTQYF. The CDR3 nucleotides are TGCGCCAGCAGTGAGGTTTGGTCTAGCGGGAGCACAGATACGCAGTATTTT.

V and J are TRBV3-1 and TRBJ2-7, with D unresolved. This CDR3 region has 13 residues. V gave up 1 base and J gave up 3 bases, with 7 bases separating them. CDR1 and CDR2 (germline): LGHDT, YNNKEL (reference sequence). CDR3 protein: CASSQGYNYEQYF. CDR3 nucleotides: TGTGCCAGCAGCCAAGGCTATAACTACGAGCAGTACTTC.

This clonotype showed up many times. The chain joins TRBV7-6 to TRBJ2-2, with a weak D call TRBD2 (6 bases). The V gene lost 1 base and the J gene lost 7 bases, with 16 bases spanning the gap. CDR1 and CDR2 from the germline V gene are SGHVS and FNYEAQ. CDR3 length: 16 amino acids. CDR3: CASSLVSGQGRGELFF. The CDR3 nucleotides read TGTGCCAGCAGCTTAGTTAGCGGTCAGGGTCGCGGGGAGCTGTTTTTT.

This sequence joins TRBV19 and TRBJ2-7, with TRBD2 identical over 9 bases. The germline gives CDR1 LNHDA, CDR2 SQIVND (reference sequence). The junction had 8 bases not matched to a gene; V was cut back by 5 bases and J by 0 bases. This CDR3 region has 16 residues. The CDR3 reads CASSSIAGVSSYEQYF. The CDR3, as DNA: TGTGCCAGTAGTTCGATAGCGGGAGTAAGCTCCTACGAGCAGTACTTC.

In regard to this clonotype: This may be a read error, as it is one base from a much larger clone. This sequence joins TRBV12-3 or TRBV12-4 and TRBJ2-5; 7 positions agree with TRBD1. The V and J ends lost 3 bases and 4 bases, in that order; junction bases with no gene match: 8. The CDR3 is 15 amino acids. The CDR3 reads CASSFDRALGETQYF. CDR3 bases: TGTGCCAGCAGTTTTGACAGGGCATTGGGAGAGACCCAGTACTTC.

A word on this clonotype: Since a much larger clone is just one base distant, this may be a read error. The gene calls are TRBV6-5 and TRBJ2-7; the D gene is possibly TRBD1 (6 bases). The V end lost 5 bases, the J end lost 5 bases, and 13 bases lay between the germline ends. Germline lookup yields CDR1 MNHEY and CDR2 SVGAGI. This CDR3 has 13 amino acids. CDR3 sequence (DNA): TGTGCCAGCAGTGTTAACAGGGCCCACGAGCAGTACTTC. This encodes CASSVNRAHEQYF.

In this sample, this clonotype turned up many times. The chain couples TRBV24-1 to TRBJ2-7, with D hard to call. Germline CDR1 KGHDR, CDR2 SFDVKD. This CDR3 is 13 amino acids long. V gave up 3 bases and J gave up 3 bases, with 8 bases separating them. The CDR3 nucleotides are TGTGCCACCAGTGATAGTCTCGACTACGAGCAGTACTTC. Translated: CATSDSLDYEQYF.

This clonotype was seen at least ten times. The chain recombines TRBV9 with TRBJ1-1; D is undetermined. The length of the CDR3 is 15 residues. Germline CDR1 is SGDLS and CDR2 is YYNGEE. The V end was cut by 0 bases, the J end by 6 bases, with 15 bases between. The CDR3 loop is CASSVGAEGRAEAFF. In DNA form, the CDR3 reads TGTGCCAGCAGCGTAGGGGCGGAGGGTAGGGCTGAAGCTTTCTTT.

At least ten counts were recorded for this clonotype. V usage is TRBV6-5 and J usage is TRBJ1-5; perhaps TRBD1 as D (6 bases). V was pared by 6 bases and J by 5 bases, with 14 bases between. CDR1 MNHEY and CDR2 SVGAGI come from the germline V gene. The CDR3 totals 14 residues. The CDR3 sequence is CASSNGAGDQPQHF. In DNA form, the CDR3 reads TGTGCCAGCAGCAACGGGGCAGGGGATCAGCCCCAGCATTTT.

This clonotype came up many times. The V and J genes are TRBV5-1 and TRBJ1-2; D is uncertain. CDR1 SGHRS and CDR2 YFSETQ come from the germline V gene. This CDR3 is built from 13 residues. The V end lost 3 bases, the J end lost 6 bases, and 12 bases lay between the germline ends. CDR3 in amino acids: CASSSGGPHGYTF. CDR3 bases: TGCGCCAGCAGCTCGGGAGGTCCTCATGGCTACACCTTC.

Concerning this clonotype itself: A clone one base away is much larger, so this may be a read error. The CDR3 loop reads CAGSYALYEQYF. The CDR3 DNA is TGTGCCGGCAGTTACGCACTCTACGAGCAGTACTTC. The chain recombines TRBV6-5 with TRBJ2-7; no reliable D call. The CDR3 sequence is 12 residues long. Germline assignment: CDR1 MNHEY and CDR2 SVGAGI.

This clonotype was seen many times. The chain joins TRBV25-1 to TRBJ2-7, with 7 bases aligning to TRBD1. The junction had 9 bases not matched to a gene; V was cut back by 2 bases and J by 5 bases. CDR1 is MGHDK and CDR2 is SYGVNS in the germline V gene. This CDR3 region has 15 residues. The CDR3 is CASSEKTQGYHEQYF. The CDR3 DNA is TGTGCCAGCAGTGAAAAAACACAGGGGTACCACGAGCAGTACTTC.

This clonotype came up once. V is TRBV10-3 and J is TRBJ2-7, with 7 bases identical to TRBD1. The germline gives CDR1 ENHRY, CDR2 SYGVKD. After removal of 4 bases from V and 0 bases from J, the junction contained 3 bases not matched to a gene. The CDR3 consists of 14 residues. For the CDR3, the DNA is TGTGCCATCAGTGGACAGGGTCCCTCCTACGAGCAGTACTTC. Translated, it gives CAISGQGPSYEQYF.

This clonotype has only a few counts. This rearrangement joins TRBV7-2 to TRBJ1-1; 9 positions match TRBD1. V dropped 6 bases and J dropped 0; count of bases not matched to a gene: 2. The germline gives CDR1 SGHTA, CDR2 FQGNSA. This CDR3 spans 14 amino acids. In DNA form, the CDR3 reads TGTGCCAGCAGACGGACAGGGGTGAACACTGAAGCTTTCTTT. Translating it yields CASRRTGVNTEAFF.